This T cell receptor beta chain was observed in a study of cytomegalovirus exposure and HLA in healthy donors. This clone was counted a few times. Vbeta (60) and Jbeta (13) primers were used in the PCR. Clones were sequenced by immunoSEQ multiplex PCR, and TCRdb holds only the in-frame ones, with some missing. Among fewer than 200,000 clones listed, around 67% were seen once. This clonotype was sampled from a young woman in good health and CMV-seropositive. The source material was PBMCs.

The CDR3 sequence: CASRSRVRGYEQYF. The CDR3 DNA is TGTGCCAGCCGCTCCAGGGTAAGAGGCTACGAGCAGTACTTC. The rearrangement joins TRBV2 to TRBJ2-7, with D perhaps matching TRBD1 (5 bases). In germline, CDR1 is SNHLY, CDR2 FYNNEI. The CDR3 contains 14 residues. Between the trimmed V and J ends, which lost 8 bases and 3 bases, there was a span of 17 bases.